The 28 T cell receptor beta chains presented below share a single source sample, sequenced in a study of response to subunit inactivated influenza vaccine. TCRdb used MiXCR to reprocess the RT-PCR reads, holding one entry per CDR3 protein. The sample carries about 170,000 distinct CDR3 sequences, about 10% recorded once. This specimen consisted of CD8+ T cells sorted from PBMCs, obtained 23 to 25 months after vaccination. The receptor source for this set is a man between 50 and 75 years old who received an inactivated influenza vaccine.

This clonotype occurred a few times. The genes are TRBV2 and TRBJ1-5, with no clear D. The germline gives CDR1 SNHLY, CDR2 FYNNEI. Trimming took off 4 bases at V and 0 bases at J, with 10 bases between the two ends. The CDR3 extends over 15 amino acids. CDR3 bases: TGTGCCAGCAGTGTAGCCGGTAATAGCAATCAGCCCCAGCATTTT. Protein: CASSVAGNSNQPQHF.

As DNA, the CDR3 is TGTGCCAGCAGTTTAAGGGGGGTGCTAGACATTCAGTACTTC. As protein: CASSLRGVLDIQYF. This sequence joins TRBV28 and TRBJ2-4; D is possibly TRBD1 or TRBD2 (6 bases each). Germline values: CDR1 MDHEN, CDR2 SYDVKM. This CDR3 comprises 14 residues. Deletions cut 2 bases from V and 8 bases from J, with 13 bases between.

The V gene is TRBV5-1, the J gene TRBJ2-3; D is unclear. Germline V gene data show CDR1 as SGHRS and CDR2 as YFSETQ. Trimming left V 0 bases short and J 4 bases short, with 6 bases between. The CDR3 totals 13 residues. CDR3 amino acids: CASSLATADTQYF. Written as DNA, the CDR3 is TGCGCCAGCAGCTTGGCGACCGCAGATACGCAGTATTTT.

The chain recombines TRBV12-3 or TRBV12-4 with TRBJ2-2; tentatively, D is TRBD2 (6 bases). The CDR3 sequence is 17 residues long. The ends were cut back, 3 bases at V and 3 bases at J, with 17 bases in the middle. The CDR3 here is CASSLSPGGEDTGELFF. For the CDR3, the DNA is TGTGCCAGCAGTTTGTCCCCGGGCGGGGAGGACACCGGGGAGCTGTTTTTT.

The J gene is TRBJ2-1, the V gene TRBV27; 7 bases map to TRBD2. The V gene end was trimmed by 2 bases and the J gene end by 4 bases; junction bases not matched to a gene: 11. Germline V gene data show CDR1 as MNHEY and CDR2 as SMNVEV (reference sequence). The CDR3 is made up of 17 amino acids. CDR3 DNA sequence: TGTGCCAGCAGTTTAGTTATAGGGTCTAGCGGATACAATGAGCAGTTCTTC. Amino acid sequence: CASSLVIGSSGYNEQFF.

The V gene is TRBV6-7, the J gene TRBJ2-3; D is uncertain. TRBV6-7 is given ORF status, its function remaining uncertain. Trimming removed 0 bases from V and 0 bases from J, with 10 bases in between. The length of the CDR3 is 16 residues. The CDR3 protein is CASSYSAGSSTDTQYF. The CDR3, as DNA: TGTGCCAGCAGTTACTCGGCCGGATCTAGCACAGATACGCAGTATTTT.

This clonotype was counted between two and nine times. The chain is built from TRBV24-1 and TRBJ2-5, with no clear D. Per germline, CDR1 KGHDR and CDR2 SFDVKD. The CDR3 contains 15 residues. Trimming removed 1 base at V and 0 bases at J, with 8 bases between. The CDR3 here is CATSDFSRHQETQYF. The CDR3 DNA sequence: TGTGCCACCAGTGATTTCTCGCGTCACCAAGAGACCCAGTACTTC.

The sample holds many counts of this clonotype. Germline and junction disagree at one end, which may indicate a read error. The CDR3 spells CASSQGMTGFEQFF. CDR3 sequence (DNA): TGTGCCAGCAGTCAAGGAATGACAGGGTTTGAGCAGTTCTTC. J is TRBJ2-1 and V is TRBV14; the match to TRBD1 covers 7 bases. This CDR3 is built from 14 residues. Germline loops: CDR1 SGHDN, CDR2 FVKESK.

The chain uses TRBV2 and TRBJ2-1; D not resolved. V lost 7 bases, J lost 0 bases, and 7 bases lay in between. This CDR3 comprises 13 residues. Germline CDR1 reads SNHLY; CDR2 reads FYNNEI. The CDR3 nucleotides read TGTGCCAGCACAGAGAGCTCCTACAATGAGCAGTTCTTC. It yields the protein CASTESSYNEQFF.

Only a few counts were recorded for this clonotype. V is TRBV28 and J is TRBJ1-6; 7 positions agree with TRBD1. This CDR3 contains 14 residues. V lost 3 bases, J lost 11 bases, and 7 bases stayed unmatched. Germline CDR1 and CDR2: MDHEN and SYDVKM. Written as DNA, the CDR3 is TGTGCCAGCAGTTTGACAGGGAATAGGACACCCCTCCACTTT. Its protein product is CASSLTGNRTPLHF.

This clonotype was counted many times. This chain uses TRBV10-3 with TRBJ2-7; 11 nucleotides line up with TRBD2. The CDR3 is made up of 15 amino acids. Trimming took 0 bases from V and 5 from J; bases not matched to a gene: 3. Germline V gene sequence: CDR1 ENHRY, CDR2 SYGVKD. The CDR3 sequence: CAISESTSGGDEQYF. The CDR3 nucleotides are TGTGCCATCAGTGAGTCAACTAGCGGGGGTGACGAGCAGTACTTC.

This clonotype was seen only a few times. V and J are TRBV27 and TRBJ2-2, with D possibly matching TRBD2 (6 bases). The CDR3 contains 14 residues. The germline gives CDR1 MNHEY, CDR2 SMNVEV (reference sequence). V was cut by 2 bases and J by 8 bases, with 12 bases left in between. The CDR3 region is CASSLVSAGGELFF. In nucleotides, the CDR3 is TGTGCCAGCAGTTTAGTAAGCGCGGGAGGGGAGCTGTTTTTT.

The chain couples TRBV28 to TRBJ2-5; no clear D. This CDR3 is built from 15 residues. In germline, CDR1 is MDHEN, CDR2 SYDVKM. V was trimmed by 2 bases and J by 2 bases, leaving 12 bases between them. The CDR3 here is CASSLPLASQETQYF. For the CDR3, the DNA is TGTGCCAGCAGTTTACCTTTAGCTTCTCAAGAGACCCAGTACTTC.

The chain couples TRBV28 to TRBJ2-7, with 8 positions matching TRBD1. From germline, CDR1 is MDHEN and CDR2 SYDVKM. V lost 3 bases to trimming and J lost 2 bases; unmatched junction nucleotides: 6. CDR3 length: 15 residues. The CDR3 nucleotides read TGTGCCAGCAGTTTGTCGCAGGGGGCCCCCTACGAGCAGTACTTC. As protein: CASSLSQGAPYEQYF.

The chain uses TRBV6-2 or TRBV6-3 and TRBJ2-7, with 7 bases lining up with TRBD2. Germline V gene lookup returns CDR1 MNHEY and CDR2 SVGEGT. V was clipped by 8 bases and J by 4 bases; unmatched bases: 2. CDR3 length: 11 amino acids. CDR3 DNA: TGTGCCAGCGAAGCGGGGTACGAGCAGTACTTC. Amino acids: CASEAGYEQYF.

This clonotype appeared a few times. V is TRBV7-8 and J is TRBJ2-5; no firm D call. Germline lookup yields CDR1 SGHVS and CDR2 FQNEAQ. Trimming shortened V by 3 bases and J by 4 bases, and 6 bases separated the two germline ends. The CDR3 extends over 12 amino acids. CDR3 sequence reads: CASSFNLETQYF. CDR3 DNA: TGTGCCAGCAGCTTCAATCTAGAGACCCAGTACTTC.

This clonotype was detected only a few times. The V call is TRBV6-2 or TRBV6-3, the J call TRBJ2-5; no clear D gene. CDR1 and CDR2 from the germline V gene are MNHEY and SVGEGT. The germline V and J ends were trimmed by 2 bases and 6 bases, with 7 bases remaining between them. The CDR3 sequence is 12 residues long. This chain's CDR3 is CASSYSFQTQYF. CDR3 nucleotides: TGTGCCAGCAGTTACAGTTTCCAGACCCAGTACTTC.

This clonotype was seen more than once but under ten times. The J gene is TRBJ2-5, the V gene TRBV27; 8 bases match TRBD1. V lost 6 bases and J lost 5; bases outside the gene matches: 8. The CDR3 covers 14 residues. Per germline, CDR1 MNHEY and CDR2 SMNVEV (reference sequence). The CDR3 DNA is TGTGCCAGCAGAGACGACAGGGGACTGGAGACCCAGTACTTC. It yields the protein CASRDDRGLETQYF.

The rearrangement joins TRBV7-9 to TRBJ1-4; D is undetermined. Germline V gene sequence: CDR1 SEHNR, CDR2 FQNEAQ (reference sequence). The V end lost 0 bases, the J end lost 6 bases, and 14 bases lay between the germline ends. There are 16 residues in the CDR3. Here the CDR3 DNA reads TGTGCCAGCAGCTTAGCGGATTCGGCCGACGATGAAAAACTGTTTTTT. Amino acid sequence: CASSLADSADDEKLFF.

V usage is TRBV19 and J usage is TRBJ2-4; unclear D gene. CDR3 length: 16 amino acids. Trimming stripped 4 bases from V and 3 bases from J, with 16 bases between. Per the germline V gene, CDR1 is LNHDA and CDR2 is SQIVND (reference sequence). DNA for the CDR3: TGTGCCAGTAGTAACGACGGGCGAAATGTCAAAAACATTCAGTACTTC. Amino acids: CASSNDGRNVKNIQYF.

This clonotype was seen only a few times. This chain joins TRBV20-1 and TRBJ2-7; the D gene is possibly TRBD1 (6 bases). The CDR3 runs to 13 residues. From germline, CDR1 is DFQATT and CDR2 SNEGSKA (reference sequence). V gave up 6 bases and J gave up 0 bases, with 12 bases separating them. CDR3 region: CSADTGSSYEQYF. DNA of the CDR3: TGCAGTGCCGACACAGGGAGCTCCTACGAGCAGTACTTC.

The V and J genes are TRBV25-1 and TRBJ2-3, with D unresolved. This CDR3 is 10 amino acids long. V was pared by 8 bases and J by 4 bases, with 4 bases between. Germline V CDR1 and CDR2: MGHDK, SYGVNS. CDR3 nucleotides: TGTGCCAGCGATGCAGATACGCAGTATTTT. Residues: CASDADTQYF.

In this sample, this clonotype turned up a few times. The chain couples TRBV11-2 to TRBJ2-1, with 11 nucleotides matching TRBD1. Germline V gives CDR1 SGHAT, CDR2 FQNNGV. V shed 6 bases and J 7 bases; nucleotides not matched to a gene: 11. The CDR3 contains 16 residues. The CDR3 sequence is CASRDPGQGVGNEQFF. The CDR3 DNA reads TGTGCCAGCAGGGATCCGGGACAGGGGGTTGGGAATGAGCAGTTCTTC.

In its sample, this clonotype was seen many times. J is TRBJ1-5 and V is TRBV20-1, with unresolved D. The CDR3 is 16 amino acids. The germline CDR1 and CDR2 sequences are DFQATT and SNEGSKA (reference sequence). Trimming shortened V by 0 bases and J by 0 bases, and 12 bases separated the two germline ends. CDR3 sequence (DNA): TGCAGTGCTAGAGATCTTCGCCACGATAGCAATCAGCCCCAGCATTTT. Translating it yields CSARDLRHDSNQPQHF.

This clonotype was detected a few times. The chain uses TRBV7-9 and TRBJ2-1; a possible D gene is TRBD1 (5 bases). This CDR3 is built from 12 residues. In germline, CDR1 is SEHNR, CDR2 FQNEAQ (reference sequence). V gave up 6 bases and J gave up 9 bases, with 12 bases separating them. CDR3 residues: CASSHQGSEQFF. The CDR3, as DNA: TGTGCCAGCAGTCACCAGGGTTCTGAGCAGTTCTTC.

This chain connects TRBV29-1 to TRBJ1-1; 8 bases line up with TRBD1. The V segment lost 3 bases and the J segment 5 bases; nucleotides outside the gene matches: 2. This CDR3 is 12 amino acids long. Germline V lookup: CDR1 SQVTM, CDR2 ANQGSEA. CDR3 region: CSVEDRVTEAFF. DNA of the CDR3: TGCAGCGTTGAGGACAGGGTGACTGAAGCTTTCTTT.

The rearrangement joins TRBV6-1 to TRBJ2-1; a weak D match, TRBD1 (6 bases). The CDR3 consists of 14 residues. Germline CDR1 is MNHNS and CDR2 is SASEGT. Trimming removed 7 bases at V and 8 bases at J, with 18 bases between. CDR3 bases: TGTGCCAGCAATATCGGGACACTAGGCGATGAGCAGTTCTTC. Its translation: CASNIGTLGDEQFF.

The sample holds a few counts of this clonotype. The V gene is TRBV3-1, the J gene TRBJ2-5; 7 bases line up with TRBD1. Germline CDR1 reads LGHDT; CDR2 reads YNNKEL (reference sequence). This CDR3 is built from 16 residues. Germline trimming cut 4 bases from V and 1 base from J; bases unmatched to any gene: 9. The CDR3 sequence: CASSRGPKGAQETQYF. CDR3 DNA: TGTGCCAGCAGCCGGGGACCCAAGGGGGCCCAAGAGACCCAGTACTTC.